The 2 T cell receptor beta chains reported below all come from one sample, sequenced in a study of molecular identifiers for immune sequencing clone quantification. TCRdb analysed the PCR reads with MiXCR anew, one entry per CDR3 protein. Of about 320,000 distinct CDR3 sequences detected, roughly 23% appear once; the ten largest clones hold about 0.7%. Specimen: naive CD8+ T cells from blood, with Jurkat cell RNA spiked in. This sample's subset: FACS-sorted CD8+CD4-CCR7+CD45RA+ naive T cells. The receptors were gathered from a human donor in good health. Some libraries in this study had Jurkat cell RNA spiked in.

This clonotype was observed at least ten times. This chain connects TRBV7-2 to TRBJ2-3; 7 bases match TRBD1. The CDR3 covers 15 residues. Germline CDR1 is SGHTA and CDR2 is FQGNSA. The ends lost 4 bases at V and 0 bases at J; junction bases unmatched: 4. The CDR3 DNA reads TGTGCCAGCAGCTACTACAGGGGTAGCACAGATACGCAGTATTTT. Protein sequence: CASSYYRGSTDTQYF.

This clonotype has at least ten counts. The chain joins TRBV4-3 to TRBJ2-7, with 7 bases lining up with TRBD2. CDR3 length: 13 residues. The germline CDR1 and CDR2 sequences are LGHNA and YSLEER. The ends lost 0 bases at V and 6 bases at J; junction bases unmatched: 2. The CDR3 protein is CASSQDWGGEQYF. CDR3 nucleotide sequence: TGCGCCAGCAGCCAAGATTGGGGGGGCGAGCAGTACTTC.